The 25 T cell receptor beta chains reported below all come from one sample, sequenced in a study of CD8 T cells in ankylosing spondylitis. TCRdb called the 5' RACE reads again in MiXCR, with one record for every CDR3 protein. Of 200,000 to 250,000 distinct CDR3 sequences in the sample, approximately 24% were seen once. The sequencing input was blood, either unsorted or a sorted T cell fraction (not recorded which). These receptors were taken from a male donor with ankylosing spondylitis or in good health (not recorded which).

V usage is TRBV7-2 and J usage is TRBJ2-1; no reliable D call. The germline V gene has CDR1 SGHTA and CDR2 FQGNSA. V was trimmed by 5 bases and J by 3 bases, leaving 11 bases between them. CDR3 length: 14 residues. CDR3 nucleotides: TGTGCCAGCAGCCCTAGGGTGGGCTACAATGAGCAGTTCTTC. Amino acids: CASSPRVGYNEQFF.

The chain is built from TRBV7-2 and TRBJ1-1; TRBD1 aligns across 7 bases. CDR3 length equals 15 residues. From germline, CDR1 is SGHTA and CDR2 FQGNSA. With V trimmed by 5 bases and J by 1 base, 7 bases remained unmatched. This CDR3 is CASSPRQGWNTEAFF. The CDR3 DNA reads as TGTGCCAGCAGCCCGCGACAGGGTTGGAACACTGAAGCTTTCTTT.

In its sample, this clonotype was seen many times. The DNA for the CDR3 is TGCAGTGCTAGAAAAGTAGCGGGGACCTACGAGCAGTACTTC. Protein sequence: CSARKVAGTYEQYF. The chain links TRBV20-1 to TRBJ2-7; TRBD2 matches at 8 bases. Germline V gene sequence: CDR1 DFQATT, CDR2 SNEGSKA (reference sequence). The CDR3 length is 14 residues. Trimming removed 2 bases from V and 2 bases from J; junction bases left unmatched: 5.

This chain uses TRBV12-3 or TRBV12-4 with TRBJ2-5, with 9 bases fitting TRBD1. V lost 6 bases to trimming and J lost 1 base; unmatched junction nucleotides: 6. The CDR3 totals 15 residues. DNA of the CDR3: TGTGCCAGCAGCCTACAGGGGGCGCCCCAAGAGACCCAGTACTTC. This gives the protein CASSLQGAPQETQYF.

The CDR3 region has the DNA TGCAGTGCTAGAGATCGCGGCAACTCCTACGAGCAGTACTTC. Its translation: CSARDRGNSYEQYF. This chain uses TRBV20-1 with TRBJ2-7; D is undetermined. Trimming shortened V by 0 bases and J by 0 bases, and 9 bases separated the two germline ends. This CDR3 is built from 14 residues. Germline V gene sequence: CDR1 DFQATT, CDR2 SNEGSKA (reference sequence).

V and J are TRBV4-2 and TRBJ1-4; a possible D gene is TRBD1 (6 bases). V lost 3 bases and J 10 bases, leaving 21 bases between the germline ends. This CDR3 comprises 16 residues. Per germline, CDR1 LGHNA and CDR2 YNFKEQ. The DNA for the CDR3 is TGTGCCAGCAGCCAGAGACCGGACAGAATGGAGGGAAAACTGTTTTTT. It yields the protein CASSQRPDRMEGKLFF.

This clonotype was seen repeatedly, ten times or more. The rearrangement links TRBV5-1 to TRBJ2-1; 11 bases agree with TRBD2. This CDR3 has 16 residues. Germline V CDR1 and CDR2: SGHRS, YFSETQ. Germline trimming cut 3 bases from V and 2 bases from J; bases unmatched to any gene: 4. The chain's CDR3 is CASSSVAGGAYNEQFF. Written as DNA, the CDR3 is TGCGCCAGCAGCTCGGTAGCGGGAGGGGCCTACAATGAGCAGTTCTTC. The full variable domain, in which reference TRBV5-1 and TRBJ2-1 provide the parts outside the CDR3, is KAGVTQTPRYLIKTRGQQVTLSCSPISGHRSVSWYQQTPGQGLQFLFEYFSETQRNKGNFPGRFSGRQFSNSRSEMNVSTLELGDSALYLCASSSVAGGAYNEQFFGPGTRLTVL.

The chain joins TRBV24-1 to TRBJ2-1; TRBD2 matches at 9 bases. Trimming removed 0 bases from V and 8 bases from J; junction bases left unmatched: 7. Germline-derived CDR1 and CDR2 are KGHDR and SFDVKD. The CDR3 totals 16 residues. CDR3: CATSDLGTSLVYEQFF. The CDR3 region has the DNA TGTGCCACCAGTGATTTGGGGACTAGCCTCGTCTATGAGCAGTTCTTC.

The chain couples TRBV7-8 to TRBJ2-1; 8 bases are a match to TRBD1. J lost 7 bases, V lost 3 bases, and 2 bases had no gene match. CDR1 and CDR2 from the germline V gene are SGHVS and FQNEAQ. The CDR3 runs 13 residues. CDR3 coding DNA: TGTGCCAGCAGCTTCCGGACAGGGAATGAGCAGTTCTTC. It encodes CASSFRTGNEQFF.

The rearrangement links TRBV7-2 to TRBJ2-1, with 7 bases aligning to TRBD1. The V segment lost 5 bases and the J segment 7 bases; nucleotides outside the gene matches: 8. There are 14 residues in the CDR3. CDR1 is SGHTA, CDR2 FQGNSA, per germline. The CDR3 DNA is TGTGCCAGCAGCCCCCCGGGACAGAGAAATGAGCAGTTCTTC. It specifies CASSPPGQRNEQFF. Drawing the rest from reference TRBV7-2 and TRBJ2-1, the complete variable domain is GAGVSQSPSNKVTEKGKDVELRCDPISGHTALYWYRQSLGQGLEFLIYFQGNSAPDKSGLPSDRFSAERTGGSVSTLTIQRTQQEDSAVYLCASSPPGQRNEQFFGPGTRLTVL.

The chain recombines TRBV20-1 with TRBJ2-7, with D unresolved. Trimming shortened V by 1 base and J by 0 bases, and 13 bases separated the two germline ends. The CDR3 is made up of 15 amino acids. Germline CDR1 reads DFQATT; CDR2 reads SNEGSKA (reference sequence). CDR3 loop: CSARGWDSSSYEQYF. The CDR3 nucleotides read TGCAGTGCTAGAGGCTGGGATAGCAGCTCCTACGAGCAGTACTTC.

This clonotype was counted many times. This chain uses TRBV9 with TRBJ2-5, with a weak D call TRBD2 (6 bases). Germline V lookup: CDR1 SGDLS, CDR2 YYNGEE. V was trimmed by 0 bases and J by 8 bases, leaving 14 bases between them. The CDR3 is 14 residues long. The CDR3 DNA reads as TGTGCCAGCAGCGTAGGAGACTGGGGGGAAACCCAGTACTTC. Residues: CASSVGDWGETQYF.

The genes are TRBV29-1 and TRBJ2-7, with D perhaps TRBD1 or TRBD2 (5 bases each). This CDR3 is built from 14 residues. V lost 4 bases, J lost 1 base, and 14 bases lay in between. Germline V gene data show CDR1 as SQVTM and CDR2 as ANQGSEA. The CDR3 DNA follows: TGCAGCGTTGGGCCCGGGACGAAGTCCTACGAGCAGTACTTC. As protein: CSVGPGTKSYEQYF.

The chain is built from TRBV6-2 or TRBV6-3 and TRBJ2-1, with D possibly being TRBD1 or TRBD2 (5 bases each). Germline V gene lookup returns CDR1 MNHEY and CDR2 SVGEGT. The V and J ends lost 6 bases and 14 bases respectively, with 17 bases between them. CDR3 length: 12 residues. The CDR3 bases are TGTGCCAGCAGCCACGGGACCGTCGGAGAGTTCTTC. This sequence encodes CASSHGTVGEFF.

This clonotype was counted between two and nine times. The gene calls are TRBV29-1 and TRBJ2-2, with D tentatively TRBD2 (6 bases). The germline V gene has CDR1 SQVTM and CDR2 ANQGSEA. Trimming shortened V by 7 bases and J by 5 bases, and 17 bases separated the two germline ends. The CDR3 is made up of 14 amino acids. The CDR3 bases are TGCAGCGCGCACCGGGACTCGGGTACCGGGGAGCTGTTTTTT. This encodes CSAHRDSGTGELFF.

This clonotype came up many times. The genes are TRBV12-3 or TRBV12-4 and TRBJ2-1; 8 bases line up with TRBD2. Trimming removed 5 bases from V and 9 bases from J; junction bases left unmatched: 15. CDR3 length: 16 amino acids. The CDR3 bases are TGTGCCAGCAGTCTAGAAGCGGGAGTGGCTTCAGGTGAGCAGTTCTTC. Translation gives CASSLEAGVASGEQFF.

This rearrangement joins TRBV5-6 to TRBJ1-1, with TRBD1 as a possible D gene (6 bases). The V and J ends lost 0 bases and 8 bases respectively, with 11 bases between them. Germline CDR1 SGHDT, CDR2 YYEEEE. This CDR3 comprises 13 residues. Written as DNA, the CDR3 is TGTGCCAGCAGCTTGGCCGGGGGCCAGGAAGCTTTCTTT. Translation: CASSLAGGQEAFF.

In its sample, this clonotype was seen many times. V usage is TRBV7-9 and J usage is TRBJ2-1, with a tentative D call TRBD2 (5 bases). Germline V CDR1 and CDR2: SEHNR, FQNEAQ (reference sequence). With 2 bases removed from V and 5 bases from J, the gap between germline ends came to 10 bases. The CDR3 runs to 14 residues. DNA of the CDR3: TGTGCCAGCAGCTTAACCTGGCGGGACAATGAGCAGTTCTTC. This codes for CASSLTWRDNEQFF.

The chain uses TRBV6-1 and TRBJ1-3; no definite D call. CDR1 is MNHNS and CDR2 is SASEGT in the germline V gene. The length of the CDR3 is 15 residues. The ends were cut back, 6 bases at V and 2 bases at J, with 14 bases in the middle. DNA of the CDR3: TGTGCCAGCAGGGACGGGTCAGCAGCTGGAAACACCATATATTTT. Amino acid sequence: CASRDGSAAGNTIYF.

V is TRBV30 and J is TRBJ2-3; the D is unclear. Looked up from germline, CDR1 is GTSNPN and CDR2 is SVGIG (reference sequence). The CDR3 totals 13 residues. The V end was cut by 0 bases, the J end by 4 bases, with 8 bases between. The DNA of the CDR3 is TGTGCCTGGAGTGTAGCCCTGTCAGATACGCAGTATTTT. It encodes CAWSVALSDTQYF.

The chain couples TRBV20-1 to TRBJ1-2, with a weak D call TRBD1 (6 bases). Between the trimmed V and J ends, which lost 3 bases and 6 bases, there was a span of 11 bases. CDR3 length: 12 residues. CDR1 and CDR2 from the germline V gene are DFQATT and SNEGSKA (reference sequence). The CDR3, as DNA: TGCAGTGCTAGTCGACAGGACAATGGCTACACCTTC. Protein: CSASRQDNGYTF.

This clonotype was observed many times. CDR3 residues: CASSPRLAGDNEQFF. In DNA form, the CDR3 reads TGTGCCAGCAGTCCCAGGCTAGCGGGAGACAATGAGCAGTTCTTC. The chain couples TRBV12-3 or TRBV12-4 to TRBJ2-1; the match to TRBD2 covers 10 bases. The V and J ends lost 5 bases and 5 bases, in that order; junction bases with no gene match: 6. The CDR3 runs to 15 residues.

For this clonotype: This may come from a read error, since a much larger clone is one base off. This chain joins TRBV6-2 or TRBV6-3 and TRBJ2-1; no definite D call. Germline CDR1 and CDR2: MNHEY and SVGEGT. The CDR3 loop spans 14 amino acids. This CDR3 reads CASSYSPSYNEQIF. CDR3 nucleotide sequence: TGTGCCAGCAGTTACAGTCCTTCCTACAATGAGCAGATCTTC.

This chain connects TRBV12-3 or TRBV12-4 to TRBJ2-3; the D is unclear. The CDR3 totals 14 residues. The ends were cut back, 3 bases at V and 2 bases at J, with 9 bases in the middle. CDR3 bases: TGTGCCAGCAGTTTTTGGCTTACCACAGATACGCAGTATTTT. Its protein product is CASSFWLTTDTQYF.

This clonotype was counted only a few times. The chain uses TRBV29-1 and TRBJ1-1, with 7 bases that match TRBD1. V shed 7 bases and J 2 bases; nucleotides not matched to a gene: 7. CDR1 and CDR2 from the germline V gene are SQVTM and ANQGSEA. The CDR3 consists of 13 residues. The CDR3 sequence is CSATGAVNTEAFF. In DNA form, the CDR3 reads TGCAGCGCAACAGGGGCAGTAAACACTGAAGCTTTCTTT.